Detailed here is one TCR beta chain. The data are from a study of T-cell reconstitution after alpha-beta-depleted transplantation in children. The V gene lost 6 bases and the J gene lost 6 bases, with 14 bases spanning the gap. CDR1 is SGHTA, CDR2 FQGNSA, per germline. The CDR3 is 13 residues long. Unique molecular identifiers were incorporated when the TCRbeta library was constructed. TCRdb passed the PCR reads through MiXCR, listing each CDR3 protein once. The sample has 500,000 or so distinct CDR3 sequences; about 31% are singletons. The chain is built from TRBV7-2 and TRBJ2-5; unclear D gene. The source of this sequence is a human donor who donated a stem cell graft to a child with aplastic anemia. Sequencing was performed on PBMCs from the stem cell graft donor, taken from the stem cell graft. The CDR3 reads CASSDGWVQTQYF. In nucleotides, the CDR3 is TGTGCCAGCAGTGATGGGTGGGTTCAGACCCAGTACTTC.